This T cell receptor (beta chain) was documented in a study of shared clonotypes between healthy human individuals. TCRdb's copy holds only in-frame clones and misses some; the assay was immunoSEQ multiplex PCR. Among about 2.4 million clones, 80% to 95% were seen once, and the ten largest hold 0.36%. V was shortened by 3 bases and J by 1 base, with 12 bases between the two germline ends. The CDR3 extends over 15 amino acids. CDR1 and CDR2 (germline): LNHDA, SQIVND (reference sequence). Input material: naive CD4+ T cells from PBMCs. As to subset: CD45RA+ positively selected. The clonotype was recovered from a young man in good health. Some clones in this sample may be carry-over from other donors' samples. This chain connects TRBV19 to TRBJ1-1, with D possibly matching TRBD1 (5 bases). The CDR3 loop is CASSIFSGRNTEAFF. The CDR3 DNA is TGTGCCAGTAGTATTTTCTCAGGGAGGAACACTGAAGCTTTCTTT.